The 6 T cell receptor beta chains below were found in one sample sequenced in a study of blood T cell repertoires in COVID-19. This table comes from immunoSEQ multiplex PCR, and its TCRdb copy is limited to in-frame clones, with some not included. Of 200,000 to 250,000 clones listed, 84% were seen once; the top ten hold approximately 6.8%. Sequenced material: PBMCs or T cells enriched from blood (not recorded which). These receptors were collected from a woman aged 35 to 49 who had recovered from COVID-19.

The chain is built from TRBV2 and TRBJ2-6; D gene uncertain. Germline CDR1 SNHLY, CDR2 FYNNEI. Trimming shortened V by 3 bases and J by 0 bases, and 6 bases separated the two germline ends. CDR3 length equals 15 residues. The CDR3 region is CASSDDFSGANVLTF. The DNA of the CDR3 is TGTGCCAGCAGTGATGACTTCTCTGGGGCCAACGTCCTGACTTTC. The whole variable domain, remainder taken from reference TRBV2 and TRBJ2-6, is EPEVTQTPSHQVTQMGQEVILRCVPISNHLYFYWYRQILGQKVEFLVSFYNNEISEKSEIFDDQFSVERPDGSNFTLKIRSTKLEDSAMYFCASSDDFSGANVLTFGAGSRLTVL.

This clone was observed once. This rearrangement joins TRBV5-8 to TRBJ2-1; 7 bases line up with TRBD1. There are 17 residues in the CDR3. Losses at the gene ends were 4 bases for V and 0 bases for J; bases not matched to a gene: 10. Germline CDR1 SGHTS, CDR2 YDEGEE. CDR3 nucleotide sequence: TGTGCCAGCAGCCAAGGACCAGGGGACAGCTCCTACAATGAGCAGTTCTTC. Translating it yields CASSQGPGDSSYNEQFF.

About this clone: Other nucleotide sequences in the sample specify the same CDR3. The chain is built from TRBV18 and TRBJ1-2; D possibly corresponds to TRBD1 (6 bases). V was clipped by 3 bases and J by 8 bases, with 13 bases between them. This CDR3 has 13 residues. Germline V gene sequence: CDR1 KGHSH, CDR2 LQKENI. In nucleotides, the CDR3 is TGTGCCAGCTCACCGTTGGACAGTTACGGCTACACCTTC. Protein sequence: CASSPLDSYGYTF. Full variable domain (missing parts from reference TRBV18 and TRBJ1-2): NAGVMQNPRHLVRRRGQEARLRCSPMKGHSHVYWYRQLPEEGLKFMVYLQKENIIDESGMPKERFSAEFPKEGPSILRIQQVVRGDSAAYFCASSPLDSYGYTFGSGTRLTVV.

The genes are TRBV4-3 and TRBJ2-1, with a possible D match to TRBD2 (5 bases). Germline CDR1 is LGHNA and CDR2 is YSLEER. V gave up 4 bases and J gave up 6 bases, with 10 bases separating them. The CDR3 is made up of 13 amino acids. CDR3 sequence: CASSRTEGNEQFF. CDR3 coding DNA: TGCGCCAGCAGCCGAACCGAGGGCAATGAGCAGTTCTTC.

The sample holds a few counts of this clone. V usage is TRBV11-2 and J usage is TRBJ2-3, with 7 bases identical to TRBD1. V shed 8 bases, J shed 2 bases, and the junction held 13 bases outside the gene matches. In germline, CDR1 is SGHAT, CDR2 FQNNGV. The CDR3 spans 16 residues. This CDR3 reads CASGTDRDRVTDTQYF. The DNA of the CDR3 is TGTGCCAGCGGAACCGACCGGGACAGAGTCACAGATACGCAGTATTTT.

This clone occurred a few times. The J gene is TRBJ1-5, the V gene TRBV19; weak D call: TRBD1 (5 bases). Germline CDR1 LNHDA, CDR2 SQIVND (reference sequence). The CDR3 is 16 amino acids. V lost 9 bases to trimming and J lost 1 base, with 19 bases between them. CDR3 nucleotides: TGTGCCAGACACTTCGTAGGGGCAGGGAGCAATCAGCCCCAGCATTTT. As protein: CARHFVGAGSNQPQHF. Looking up the rest from reference TRBV19 and TRBJ1-5 gives the full variable domain: DGGITQSPKYLFRKEGQNVTLSCEQNLNHDAMYWYRQDPGQGLRLIYYSQIVNDFQKGDIAEGYSVSREKKESFPLTVTSAQKNPTAFYLCARHFVGAGSNQPQHFGDGTRLSIL.